Shown below are 22 T cell receptor beta chains from a single sample sequenced in a study of cytomegalovirus exposure and HLA in healthy donors. This PCR relied on a set of 60 Vbeta primers and 13 Jbeta primers. The table came from immunoSEQ multiplex PCR; TCRdb's copy has only in-frame clones and leaves some out. The data contain roughly 200,000 clones, around 70% of them singletons. Sample: PBMCs. These TCRs come from a male donor in good health and CMV-seronegative.

The CDR3 sequence is CASGELAHNEQFF. CDR3 nucleotide sequence: TGTGCCAGTGGGGAACTAGCGCACAATGAGCAGTTCTTC. This sequence joins TRBV6-6 and TRBJ2-1; 7 bases are shared with TRBD2. V was clipped by 9 bases and J by 5 bases; unmatched bases: 7. There are 13 residues in the CDR3. In germline, CDR1 is MNHNY, CDR2 SVGAGI (reference sequence).

This chain links TRBV16 with TRBJ2-3; no clear D. The CDR3 contains 12 residues. CDR1 is KGHSY, CDR2 FQNENV, per germline. Between the trimmed V and J ends, which lost 1 base and 4 bases, there was a span of 3 bases. CDR3 protein: CASSQFADTQYF. CDR3 nucleotide sequence: TGTGCCAGCAGCCAATTCGCAGATACGCAGTATTTT.

The rearrangement links TRBV30 to TRBJ2-1, with a weak D call TRBD2 (6 bases). Germline V gene lookup returns CDR1 GTSNPN and CDR2 SVGIG (reference sequence). Between the trimmed V and J ends, which lost 4 bases and 8 bases, there was a span of 15 bases. The CDR3 is 13 amino acids. For the CDR3, the DNA is TGTGCCTGGATGACGGGAGAGGTATATGAGCAGTTCTTC. As protein: CAWMTGEVYEQFF. Looking up the rest from reference TRBV30 and TRBJ2-1 gives the full variable domain: SQTIHQWPATLVQPVGSPLSLECTVEGTSNPNLYWYRQAAGRGLQLLFYSVGIGQISSEVPQNLSASRPQDRQFILSSKKLLLSDSGFYLCAWMTGEVYEQFFGPGTRLTVL.

The chain couples TRBV6-1 to TRBJ1-3; D is uncertain. The CDR3 totals 12 residues. With 11 bases removed from V and 0 bases from J, the gap between germline ends came to 8 bases. Germline lookup yields CDR1 MNHNS and CDR2 SASEGT. In DNA, the CDR3 is TGTGCCGTTACAGTCTCTGGAAACACCATATATTTT. Protein product: CAVTVSGNTIYF.

This chain joins TRBV6-5 and TRBJ1-5, with D maybe TRBD1 (6 bases). Trimming left V 8 bases short and J 5 bases short, with 19 bases between. The CDR3 extends over 15 amino acids. Germline CDR1 is MNHEY and CDR2 is SVGAGI. CDR3 in DNA: TGTGCCAGCGGCCATGGGGGCGGGGGGGATCAGCCCCAGCATTTT. Residues: CASGHGGGGDQPQHF.

This rearrangement joins TRBV10-3 to TRBJ2-7; D might be TRBD2 (5 bases). Germline V CDR1 and CDR2: ENHRY, SYGVKD. The CDR3 runs to 14 residues. V lost 3 bases and J lost 3, with 12 bases in between. This chain's CDR3 is CAISEFGEHYEQYF. The CDR3 bases are TGTGCCATCAGTGAATTCGGGGAGCACTACGAGCAGTACTTC.

This chain joins TRBV5-1 and TRBJ2-1; 9 bases map to TRBD2. CDR1 is SGHRS and CDR2 is YFSETQ in the germline V gene. The CDR3 extends over 14 amino acids. V was clipped by 5 bases and J by 5 bases; unmatched bases: 5. The CDR3 nucleotides read TGCGCCAGCAGTTTAGCGGGGGAGAACAATGAGCAGTTCTTC. This codes for CASSLAGENNEQFF.

The chain is built from TRBV5-1 and TRBJ1-3; D is unresolved. Trimming left V 7 bases short and J 3 bases short, with 11 bases between. CDR1 SGHRS and CDR2 YFSETQ come from the germline V gene. This CDR3 has 13 amino acids. This CDR3 reads CASSEGVGNTIYF. CDR3 sequence (DNA): TGCGCCAGCTCAGAGGGAGTTGGAAACACCATATATTTT.

The chain combines TRBV28 with TRBJ2-1; 15 positions agree with TRBD2. J lost 5 bases, V lost 3 bases, and 2 bases had no gene match. The CDR3 loop spans 16 amino acids. The V gene's germline CDR1 is MDHEN and CDR2 SYDVKM. CDR3 region: CASSFGTSGRNNEQFF. The DNA of the CDR3 is TGTGCCAGCAGTTTTGGGACTAGCGGGAGGAACAATGAGCAGTTCTTC.

This clone has more than one count but fewer than ten. The J gene is TRBJ2-5, the V gene TRBV19; 15 bases are shared with TRBD2. The germline CDR1 and CDR2 sequences are LNHDA and SQIVND (reference sequence). The CDR3 is 17 residues long. The ends lost 1 base at V and 7 bases at J; junction bases unmatched: 7. Here the CDR3 DNA reads TGTGCCAGTAGTATAGGGGGACTAGCGGGAGGTTCACGGACCCAGTACTTC. This translates into CASSIGGLAGGSRTQYF.

The chain has TRBV6-5 and TRBJ1-2, with 9 bases fitting TRBD1. With V trimmed by 4 bases and J by 4 bases, 4 bases remained unmatched. This CDR3 contains 14 residues. Germline assignment: CDR1 MNHEY and CDR2 SVGAGI. The CDR3 DNA follows: TGTGCCAGCAGTTCAGGGACAGGGATCTATGGCTACACCTTC. Protein product: CASSSGTGIYGYTF.

Only a few counts were recorded for this clone. CDR3 nucleotide sequence: TGTGCCAGCAGCGCCAGGACAGGGGGGAACTATGGCTACACCTTC. The encoded protein is CASSARTGGNYGYTF. This rearrangement joins TRBV13 to TRBJ1-2; TRBD1 matches 10 bases. CDR1 is PRHDT and CDR2 is FYEKMQ in the germline V gene (reference sequence). Germline trimming cut 5 bases from V and 2 bases from J; bases unmatched to any gene: 5. This CDR3 comprises 15 residues. Filled out from reference TRBV13 and TRBJ1-2, the complete variable domain reads AAGVIQSPRHLIKEKRETATLKCYPIPRHDTVYWYQQGPGQDPQFLISFYEKMQSDKGSIPDRFSAQQFSDYHSELNMSSLELGDSALYFCASSARTGGNYGYTFGSGTRLTVV.

The chain carries TRBV28 and TRBJ2-3; 8 nucleotides match TRBD2. CDR3 length: 16 residues. Germline assignment: CDR1 MDHEN and CDR2 SYDVKM. V shed 4 bases and J 2 bases; nucleotides not matched to a gene: 8. DNA for the CDR3: TGTGCCAGCAGTTGGGTGACTAGCGTATACACAGATACGCAGTATTTT. It codes for CASSWVTSVYTDTQYF.

The chain employs TRBV6-6 and TRBJ2-1; 8 bases map to TRBD1. V lost 2 bases to trimming and J lost 15 bases; unmatched junction nucleotides: 9. Germline V CDR1 and CDR2: MNHNY, SVGAGI (reference sequence). The length of the CDR3 is 13 residues. The CDR3: CASSYDRDRSMFF. DNA of the CDR3: TGTGCCAGCAGTTACGACCGGGACAGGTCGATGTTCTTC.

The J gene is TRBJ2-2, the V gene TRBV10-3, with TRBD2 matching 9 bases. The CDR3 contains 16 residues. Germline CDR1 and CDR2: ENHRY and SYGVKD. V gave up 7 bases and J gave up 5 bases; unmatched junction bases: 11. The DNA for the CDR3 is TGTGCCATCACCTCAGTCGCGCTAGCGGGGACCGGGGAGCTGTTTTTT. It yields the protein CAITSVALAGTGELFF.

This clone has a handful of counts. This rearrangement joins TRBV30 to TRBJ1-4, with a possible D match to TRBD1 (5 bases). Germline CDR1 GTSNPN, CDR2 SVGIG (reference sequence). This CDR3 spans 13 amino acids. Trimming removed 7 bases from V and 6 bases from J, with 15 bases in between. The CDR3 bases are TGTGCCTTCTACGGGGGGGTAGATGAAAAACTGTTTTTT. Residues: CAFYGGVDEKLFF. Looking up the rest from reference TRBV30 and TRBJ1-4 gives the full variable domain: SQTIHQWPATLVQPVGSPLSLECTVEGTSNPNLYWYRQAAGRGLQLLFYSVGIGQISSEVPQNLSASRPQDRQFILSSKKLLLSDSGFYLCAFYGGVDEKLFFGSGTQLSVL.

The V call is TRBV28, the J call TRBJ1-5; D unclear. V gave up 5 bases and J gave up 0 bases, with 11 bases separating them. This CDR3 comprises 15 residues. The V gene's germline CDR1 is MDHEN and CDR2 SYDVKM. CDR3: CASSPSVSSNQPQHF. The CDR3 coding sequence is TGTGCCAGCAGTCCCTCGGTCTCTAGCAATCAGCCCCAGCATTTT.

This clone showed up just a few times. The chain couples TRBV2 to TRBJ1-2, with D maybe TRBD1 (6 bases). The CDR3 extends over 15 amino acids. Germline CDR1 and CDR2: SNHLY and FYNNEI. Deletions cut 7 bases from V and 0 bases from J, with 15 bases between. CDR3 DNA sequence: TGTGCCAGCATTTTCAGGGGCGAGGCTAACTATGGCTACACCTTC. Protein product: CASIFRGEANYGYTF.

V is TRBV6-5 and J is TRBJ2-3, with 9 bases matching TRBD2. The ends lost 5 bases at V and 2 bases at J; junction bases unmatched: 2. Germline lookup yields CDR1 MNHEY and CDR2 SVGAGI. The CDR3 is made up of 14 amino acids. The CDR3 DNA reads as TGTGCCAGCAGTAAGCGGGGGGCCACAGATACGCAGTATTTT. This encodes CASSKRGATDTQYF.

The chain uses TRBV28 and TRBJ2-5; D is perhaps TRBD2 (6 bases). With the DNA end fitting TRBJ2-7 better, the J assignment may be wrong. This CDR3 contains 16 residues. From germline, CDR1 is MDHEN and CDR2 SYDVKM. DNA of the CDR3: TGTGCCAGCTGGAACGACCCAGCGGGCCTTACCTACGAGCAGTACTTC. This translates into CASWNDPAGLTYEQYF.

The CDR3 protein is CASTDRDRGPIGTGELFF. CDR3 DNA sequence: TGTGCCAGCACCGACCGGGACAGGGGGCCAATAGGGACCGGGGAGCTGTTTTTT. The V and J genes are TRBV27 and TRBJ2-2, with 12 bases that match TRBD1. This CDR3 comprises 18 residues. Per the germline V gene, CDR1 is MNHEY and CDR2 is SMNVEV (reference sequence). The J segment lost 5 bases and the V segment lost 7 bases, leaving 14 bases of the junction unmatched.

The chain employs TRBV5-1 and TRBJ2-1, with 13 bases matching TRBD2. CDR3 length: 15 amino acids. J was trimmed by 7 bases and V by 2 bases; bases with no gene match: 3. Germline V gives CDR1 SGHRS, CDR2 YFSETQ. The CDR3 loop reads CASSFLTSGRNEQFF. The CDR3 DNA sequence: TGCGCCAGCAGCTTCCTGACTAGCGGGAGGAATGAGCAGTTCTTC.